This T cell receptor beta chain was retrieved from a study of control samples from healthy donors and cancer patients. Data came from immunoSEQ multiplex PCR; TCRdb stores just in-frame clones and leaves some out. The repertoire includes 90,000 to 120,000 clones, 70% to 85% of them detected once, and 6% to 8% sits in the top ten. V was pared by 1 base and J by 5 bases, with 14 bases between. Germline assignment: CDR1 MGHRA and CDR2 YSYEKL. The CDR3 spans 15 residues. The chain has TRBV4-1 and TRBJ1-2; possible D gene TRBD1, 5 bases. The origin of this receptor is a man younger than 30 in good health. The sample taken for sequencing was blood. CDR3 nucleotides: TGCGCCAGCAGCCAAGGCCGCCAGGGAGGGTATGGCTACACCTTC. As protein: CASSQGRQGGYGYTF.